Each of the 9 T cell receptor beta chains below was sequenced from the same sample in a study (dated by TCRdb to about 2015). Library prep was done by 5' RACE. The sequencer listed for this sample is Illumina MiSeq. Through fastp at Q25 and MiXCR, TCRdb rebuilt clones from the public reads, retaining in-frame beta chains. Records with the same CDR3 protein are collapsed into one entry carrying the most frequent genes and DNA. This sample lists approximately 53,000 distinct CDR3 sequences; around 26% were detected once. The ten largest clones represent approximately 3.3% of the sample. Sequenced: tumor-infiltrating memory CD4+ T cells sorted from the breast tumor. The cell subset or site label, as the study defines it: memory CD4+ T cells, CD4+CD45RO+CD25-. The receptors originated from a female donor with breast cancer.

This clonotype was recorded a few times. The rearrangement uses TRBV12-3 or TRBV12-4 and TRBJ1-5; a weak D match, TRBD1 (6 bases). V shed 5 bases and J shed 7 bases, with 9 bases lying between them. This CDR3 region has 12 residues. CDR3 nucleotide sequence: TGTGCCAGCAGTGAAAGGGGGCAGCCCCAGCATTTT. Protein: CASSERGQPQHF.

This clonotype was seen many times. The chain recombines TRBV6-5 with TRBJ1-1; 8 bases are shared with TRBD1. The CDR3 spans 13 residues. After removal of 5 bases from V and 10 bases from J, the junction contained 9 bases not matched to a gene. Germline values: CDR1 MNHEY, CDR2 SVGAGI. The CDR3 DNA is TGTGCCAGCAGTCTTGCAGGGGGCCGTACAGCTTTCTTT. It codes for CASSLAGGRTAFF.

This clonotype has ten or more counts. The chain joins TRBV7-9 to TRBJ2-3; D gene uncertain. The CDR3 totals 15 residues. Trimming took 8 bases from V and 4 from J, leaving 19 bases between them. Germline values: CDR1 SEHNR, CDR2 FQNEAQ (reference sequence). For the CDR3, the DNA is TGTGCCAGCCGCCCGCTGTTGCACGCCGCAGATACGCAGTATTTT. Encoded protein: CASRPLLHAADTQYF.

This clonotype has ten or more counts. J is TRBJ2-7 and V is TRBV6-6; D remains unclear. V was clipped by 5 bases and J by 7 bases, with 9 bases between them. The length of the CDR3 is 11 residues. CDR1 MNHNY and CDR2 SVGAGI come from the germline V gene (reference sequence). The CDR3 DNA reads TGTGCCAGCAGTCCAAATTGGGAGCAGTACTTC. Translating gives CASSPNWEQYF.

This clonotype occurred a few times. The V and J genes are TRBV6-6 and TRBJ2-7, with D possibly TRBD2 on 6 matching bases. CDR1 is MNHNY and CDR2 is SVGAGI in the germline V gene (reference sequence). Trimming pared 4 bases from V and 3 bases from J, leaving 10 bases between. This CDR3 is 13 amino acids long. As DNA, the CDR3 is TGTGCCAGCAGTTTCCGCGGGGACTACGAGCAGTACTTC. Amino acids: CASSFRGDYEQYF.

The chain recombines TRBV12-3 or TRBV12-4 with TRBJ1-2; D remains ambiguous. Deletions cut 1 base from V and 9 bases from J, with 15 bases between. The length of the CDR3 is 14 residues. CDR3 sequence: CASSLGMGWSSYTF. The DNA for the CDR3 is TGTGCCAGCAGTTTAGGGATGGGGTGGTCGAGCTACACCTTC.

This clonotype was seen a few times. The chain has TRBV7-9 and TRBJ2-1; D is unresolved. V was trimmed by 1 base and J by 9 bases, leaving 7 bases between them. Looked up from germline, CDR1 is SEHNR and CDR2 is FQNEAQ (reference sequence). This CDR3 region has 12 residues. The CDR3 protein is CASSLVAGEQFF. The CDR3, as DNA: TGTGCCAGCAGCTTAGTAGCCGGTGAGCAGTTCTTC.

In DNA form, the CDR3 reads TGTGCCAGCAGCGGAGCAACCGGGACTAGGAGATACGAGCAGTACTTC. It yields the protein CASSGATGTRRYEQYF. This chain links TRBV12-3 or TRBV12-4 with TRBJ2-7; 8 nucleotides match TRBD2. V shed 6 bases and J 4 bases; nucleotides not matched to a gene: 14. The CDR3 has 16 amino acids.

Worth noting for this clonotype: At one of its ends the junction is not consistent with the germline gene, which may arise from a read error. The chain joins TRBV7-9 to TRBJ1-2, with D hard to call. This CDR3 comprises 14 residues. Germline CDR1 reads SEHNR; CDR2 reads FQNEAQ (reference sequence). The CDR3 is CAGSLVLANYGYTF. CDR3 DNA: TGTGCCGGCAGCTTGGTTCTAGCTAACTATGGCTACACCTTC.